This T cell receptor beta chain was retrieved from a study of blood T cell repertoires in COVID-19. Some clones are missing from TCRdb's copy, which holds only in-frame ones; the method was immunoSEQ multiplex PCR. The sample lists approximately 190,000 clones, around four fifths occurring once. The CDR3 runs 17 residues. V shed 10 bases and J 0 bases; nucleotides not matched to a gene: 13. The V gene's germline CDR1 is ENHRY and CDR2 SYGVKD. The clonotype was recovered from a man aged 25-45 years with active or convalescent COVID-19. V gene TRBV10-3 combines with J gene TRBJ2-3, with TRBD2 identical over 10 bases. Material: peripheral blood. Here the CDR3 DNA reads TGTGCCACCGCAGCTAGCGGGGGAGCGCCGAGCACAGATACGCAGTATTTT. It yields the protein CATAASGGAPSTDTQYF.